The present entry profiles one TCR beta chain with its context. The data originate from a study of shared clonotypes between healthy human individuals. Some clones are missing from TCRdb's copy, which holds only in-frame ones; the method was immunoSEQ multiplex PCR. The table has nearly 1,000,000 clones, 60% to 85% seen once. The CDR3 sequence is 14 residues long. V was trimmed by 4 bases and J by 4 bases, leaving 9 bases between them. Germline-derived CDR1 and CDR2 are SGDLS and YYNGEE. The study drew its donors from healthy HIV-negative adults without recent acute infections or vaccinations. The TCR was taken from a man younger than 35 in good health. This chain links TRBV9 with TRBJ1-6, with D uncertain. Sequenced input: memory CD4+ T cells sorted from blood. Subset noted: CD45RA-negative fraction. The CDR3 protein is CASSPRIYNSPLHF. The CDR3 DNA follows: TGTGCCAGCAGCCCTCGGATATATAATTCACCCCTCCACTTT.